These 6 T cell receptor beta chains were all obtained from the same sample, sequenced in a study of T cell responses to AZD1222 COVID-19 vaccine. Method: immunoSEQ multiplex PCR; TCRdb's copy keeps in-frame clones and lacks some. The table includes under 150,000 clones, around 93% detected once. The sample in question was peripheral blood, obtained on day 0 of AZD1222 vaccination. All receptors come from an adult in good health.

This chain connects TRBV7-2 to TRBJ2-3; 14 bases fit TRBD2. CDR1 and CDR2 from the germline V gene are SGHTA and FQGNSA. The CDR3 extends over 19 amino acids. V lost 5 bases to trimming and J lost 4 bases; unmatched junction nucleotides: 14. The CDR3 region is CASSPPGLAGVGGSDTQYF. The DNA of the CDR3 is TGTGCCAGCAGCCCACCGGGACTAGCGGGAGTGGGGGGGTCAGATACGCAGTATTTT.

Only a few counts were recorded for this clone. This sequence joins TRBV3-1 (or the pseudogene TRBV3-2) and TRBJ2-7; D possibly corresponds to TRBD2 (5 bases). The V and J ends lost 4 bases and 7 bases respectively, with 8 bases between them. Per the germline V gene, CDR1 is LGHDT and CDR2 is YNNKEL (reference sequence). The CDR3 contains 11 residues. The CDR3, as DNA: TGTGCCAGCAGCCCCCCGGGGGAGCAGTACTTC. Its translation is CASSPPGEQYF.

The V call is TRBV7-9, the J call TRBJ2-2, with D perhaps matching TRBD1 (6 bases). The germline V gene has CDR1 SEHNR and CDR2 FQNEAQ (reference sequence). V gave up 2 bases and J gave up 0 bases, with 10 bases separating them. There are 16 residues in the CDR3. As DNA, the CDR3 is TGTGCCAGCAGCTTAATTAGGACAGCGAACACCGGGGAGCTGTTTTTT. Its translation is CASSLIRTANTGELFF.

The CDR3 here is CASSLAPDTRHYEQYF. CDR3 nucleotide sequence: TGCGCCAGCAGCTTGGCCCCTGATACCCGTCATTACGAGCAGTACTTC. V usage is TRBV5-1 and J usage is TRBJ2-7; no definite D call. V dropped 0 bases and J dropped 4 bases, with 17 bases sitting between them. The length of the CDR3 is 16 residues. Germline CDR1 is SGHRS and CDR2 is YFSETQ. The full variable domain, rest sourced from reference TRBV5-1 and TRBJ2-7, is KAGVTQTPRYLIKTRGQQVTLSCSPISGHRSVSWYQQTPGQGLQFLFEYFSETQRNKGNFPGRFSGRQFSNSRSEMNVSTLELGDSALYLCASSLAPDTRHYEQYFGPGTRLTVT.

The chain has TRBV4-2 and TRBJ2-2, with no clear D. V lost 4 bases, J lost 8 bases, and 11 bases lay in between. The CDR3 runs 13 residues. Germline V gene data show CDR1 as LGHNA and CDR2 as YNFKEQ. CDR3 coding DNA: TGTGCCAGCAGCCTCGAACTCGGAGGGGAGCTGTTTTTT. Protein sequence: CASSLELGGELFF.

V is TRBV6-2 or TRBV6-3 and J is TRBJ1-2; no reliable D call. This CDR3 is built from 13 residues. Deletions cut 3 bases from V and 8 bases from J, with 13 bases between. Germline CDR1 reads MNHEY; CDR2 reads SVGEGT. Written as DNA, the CDR3 is TGTGCCAGCAGTTATATCTCAGGCCGAGGCTACACCTTC. It yields the protein CASSYISGRGYTF.